In this sample, the clone carrying this TCR beta chain turned up once. Sequencing used immunoSEQ multiplex PCR; TCRdb keeps in-frame clones, though not all of them. Here the sample spans around 230,000 clones, roughly 94% being singletons. This specimen belongs to a study of control samples from healthy donors and cancer patients. V was cut by 0 bases and J by 0 bases, with 6 bases left in between. The CDR3 loop spans 14 amino acids. Looked up from germline, CDR1 is SGHDT and CDR2 is YYEEEE. The rearrangement joins TRBV5-6 to TRBJ1-2; D possibly corresponds to TRBD1 (6 bases). What was sequenced was blood. This clonotype was sampled from a man aged 50-60 years in good health. CDR3 sequence reads: CASSLGTANYGYTF. The CDR3 bases are TGTGCCAGCAGCTTGGGGACAGCTAACTATGGCTACACCTTC.